The clone carrying this T cell receptor beta chain came up a few times. The junction does not match germline at one end; this may be a read error. Indicated time point: newly diagnosed GD, antithyroid drugs for less than 3 months. With RNA extracted from PBMCs as input, the TCR library was made. A blood draw put about 9.9 milliliters of peripheral blood into EDTA tubes. The sample originates from a study of regulatory T cells in long-lasting Graves disease. Germline assignment: CDR1 DFQATT and CDR2 SNEGSKA (reference sequence). The CDR3 sequence is 13 residues long. In building TCR beta libraries, iRepertoire HTBI primers were used together with Arm-PCR of CDR3 regions. Using its own MiXCR run on the multiplex PCR reads, TCRdb lists one record per CDR3 protein. The sample contains 400,000 to 500,000 distinct CDR3 sequences, approximately 16% of which appear only once. In addition, the sample was reused for a study of T cells in Graves' hyperthyroidism and ophthalmopathy. That publication notes: Patients counted as stable if ophthalmopathy did not develop within 18 months. The TCR CDR3 was amplified in a first-round RT-PCR using the HTBI primer set.

The V gene is TRBV20-1, the J gene TRBJ1-1, with D hard to call. The sequence was obtained from a woman aged 25 to 39 with Graves disease. This sample comprised peripheral blood mononuclear cells (PBMCs), obtained at new diagnosis, from a patient treated with antithyroid drugs. For the CDR3, the DNA is TGCAGTGCTAGCCCGAGCGTGAAAACTGAAGCTTTCTTT. Encoded protein: CSASPSVKTEAFF.